This T cell receptor (beta chain) was obtained from a study of T cells in Graves' hyperthyroidism and ophthalmopathy. Study-level findings and limits: For ophthalmopathy, model prediction preceded onset by a median roughly 6.2 months.

Patients were excluded because of uncontrolled infection, other autoimmune disease, pregnancy or lactation. In this sample, this clonotype turned up many times. What it binds is unknown. RNA transcripts provided the source from which TCR beta CDR3 regions were amplified. Primed by the HTBI set, a first-round RT-PCR was run on the TCR CDR3. One entry per CDR3 protein results from TCRdb running MiXCR on the multiplex PCR reads. The sample contains around 660,000 distinct CDR3 sequences, 45% of which appear only once. Germline V gene lookup returns CDR1 WSHSY and CDR2 SAAADI. The ends were cut back, 6 bases at V and 7 bases at J, with 18 bases in the middle. The CDR3 is 14 residues long.

V is TRBV10-2 and J is TRBJ2-5; maybe TRBD1 (7 bases). The sequencing input was peripheral blood or thyroid tissue (not recorded which). The TCR originated in an adult man with Graves' disease, either hyperthyroidism or ophthalmopathy (not recorded which). The CDR3 DNA reads TGCGCCAGCAGCCTTGACAGGGAGGAACGGACCCAGTACTTC. This translates into CASSLDREERTQYF.